This T cell receptor beta chain appears in the sequencing data of a study of blood T cells in healthy people across ages. The CDR3 has 14 residues. In germline, CDR1 is DFQATT, CDR2 SNEGSKA (reference sequence). With 1 base clipped from V and 7 bases from J, the junction kept 7 bases outside the gene matches. The second PCR ran about 6 to 11 cycles with a sample-barcoded 5' primer and J-beta primers. TCRdb called the 5' RACE reads again in MiXCR, with one record for every CDR3 protein. This table holds around 1.5 million distinct CDR3 sequences, 30% to 40% found once. The origin of this receptor is a woman between 25 and 40 years old in good health. Sequenced input: blood. The chain uses TRBV20-1 and TRBJ1-5; TRBD1 matches at 7 bases. The CDR3 region is CSARADRERQPQHF. Here the CDR3 DNA reads TGCAGTGCTAGAGCTGACAGGGAAAGACAGCCCCAGCATTTT.